Below, one TCR beta chain is given with its context. Its antigen remains unidentified. Here immunoSEQ multiplex PCR was the method, and the copy in TCRdb shows in-frame clones only, minus some. The table lists approximately 180,000 clones, about 90% of them singletons. The record originates from a study of T cell responses to AZD1222 COVID-19 vaccine. Findings of the study overall: It should be noted that donors were predominantly white British and more often female, and clonal diversity was possibly underestimated. The study found vaccine-associated CD4 TCRs spanning spike, dominant at 160-218 and 743-854. Nearly half of unique spike-specific TCRs reportedly avoided B.1.351 and B.1.1.7 mutated regions. A rise in Spike-specific TCR breadth and depth followed two AZD1222 doses.

With 2 bases removed from V and 6 bases from J, the gap between germline ends came to 8 bases. Germline V lookup: CDR1 SGHRS, CDR2 YFSETQ. There are 12 residues in the CDR3. This chain joins TRBV5-1 and TRBJ1-2; tentative D call: TRBD1 (5 bases). The sequenced sample was peripheral blood, obtained on day 0 of AZD1222 vaccination. This clonotype originated in an adult in good health. CDR3 sequence reads: CASSFQGDGYTF. In DNA, the CDR3 is TGCGCCAGCAGCTTCCAAGGGGATGGCTACACCTTC.